The present TCR beta chain was sequenced within a study of blood T cells in healthy people across ages. The CDR3 region is 14 residues in length, termini included. The germline V gene encodes CDR1 SGDLS and CDR2 YYNGEE. This clonotype was counted only a few times. No DNA is shown, since the ends of the CDR3 on it are uncertain; the CDR3 is the one TCRdb lists. A sample-barcoded 5' primer and a J-beta primer mix were used in a second PCR of roughly 7 to 11 cycles. TCRdb fed the 5' RACE reads into MiXCR, producing one record per CDR3 protein. The data hold over 450,000 distinct CDR3 sequences, with around 24% observed a single time. These data were likewise used in another study, on T cells of mothers and their children.

This sequence was found in a boy aged 10-17 years in good health. The sequencing input was blood. This chain joins TRBV9 and TRBJ2-5; the D call of TRBD1 is as the table states it, not checked on the DNA. This CDR3 is CASSVATGTGALYF.